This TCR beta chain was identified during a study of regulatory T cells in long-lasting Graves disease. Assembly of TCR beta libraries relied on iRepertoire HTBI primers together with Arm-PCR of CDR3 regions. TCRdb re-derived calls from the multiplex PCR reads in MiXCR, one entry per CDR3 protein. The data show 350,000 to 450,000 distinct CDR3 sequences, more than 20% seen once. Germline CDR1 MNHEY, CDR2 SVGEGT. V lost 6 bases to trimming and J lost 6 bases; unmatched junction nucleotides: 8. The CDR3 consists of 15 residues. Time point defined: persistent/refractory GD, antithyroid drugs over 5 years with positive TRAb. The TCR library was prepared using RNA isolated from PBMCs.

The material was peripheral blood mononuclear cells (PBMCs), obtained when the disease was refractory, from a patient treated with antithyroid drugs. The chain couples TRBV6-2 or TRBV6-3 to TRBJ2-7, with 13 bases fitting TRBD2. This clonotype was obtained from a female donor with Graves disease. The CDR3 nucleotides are TGTGCCAGCAGCCTCGGACTAGCGGGAGTAGCCGAGCAGTACTTC. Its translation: CASSLGLAGVAEQYF.